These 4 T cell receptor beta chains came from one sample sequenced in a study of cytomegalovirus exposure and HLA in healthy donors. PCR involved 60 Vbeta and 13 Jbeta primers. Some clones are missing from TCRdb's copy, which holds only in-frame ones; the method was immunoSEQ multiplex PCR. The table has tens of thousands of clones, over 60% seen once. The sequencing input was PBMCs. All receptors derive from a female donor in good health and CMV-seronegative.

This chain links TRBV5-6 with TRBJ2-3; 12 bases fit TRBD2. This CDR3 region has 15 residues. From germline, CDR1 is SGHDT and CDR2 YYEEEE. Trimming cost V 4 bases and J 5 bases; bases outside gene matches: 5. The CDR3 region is CASSETSGRGDTQYF. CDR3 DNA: TGTGCCAGCAGCGAGACTAGCGGGAGAGGAGATACGCAGTATTTT.

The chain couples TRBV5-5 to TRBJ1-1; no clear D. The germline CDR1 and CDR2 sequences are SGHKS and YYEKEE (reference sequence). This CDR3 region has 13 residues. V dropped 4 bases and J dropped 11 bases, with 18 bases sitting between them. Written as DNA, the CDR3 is TGTGCCAGCAGCCCGGTAGGCGGAAACACGGCTTTCTTT. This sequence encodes CASSPVGGNTAFF.

The CDR3 spells CASSSLTDTQYF. CDR3 in DNA: TGTGCCAGCAGTTCGTTGACAGATACGCAGTATTTT. The chain has TRBV28 and TRBJ2-3, with D unresolved. CDR3 length equals 12 residues. V lost 4 bases to trimming and J lost 3 bases, with 5 bases between them. Germline V gene lookup returns CDR1 MDHEN and CDR2 SYDVKM.

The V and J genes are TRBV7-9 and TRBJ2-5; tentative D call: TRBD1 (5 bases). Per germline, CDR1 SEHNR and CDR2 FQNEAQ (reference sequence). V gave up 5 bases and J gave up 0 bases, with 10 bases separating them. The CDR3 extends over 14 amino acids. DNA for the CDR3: TGTGCCAGCAGCCAGCGACAGCACCAAGAGACCCAGTACTTC. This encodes CASSQRQHQETQYF.